This T cell receptor beta chain was profiled in a study of blood T cell repertoires in COVID-19. Study overall: COVID-19 samples from acute and convalescent phases originated in the United States, Italy and Spain.

The protocol was immunoSEQ multiplex PCR, while the TCRdb copy is restricted to in-frame clones and leaves out a portion. The table lists 250,000 or so clones, 88% of them singletons, with about 3.4% in the top ten. CDR3 length: 19 residues. Trimming removed 0 bases from V and 0 bases from J; junction bases left unmatched: 8. Germline loops: CDR1 SGHTS, CDR2 YDEGEE. Those designated as exposed participants met a COVID-19 case within 2 weeks before study entry. V is TRBV5-8 and J is TRBJ2-3, with TRBD2 matching over 12 bases. This clonotype was obtained from a woman in her 40s who had been exposed to COVID-19. The sequenced material came from PBMCs or T cells enriched from blood (not recorded which). CDR3 in DNA: TGTGCCAGCAGCTTGGTTCCTAGCGGGAGGGAAACTAGCACAGATACGCAGTATTTT. This encodes CASSLVPSGRETSTDTQYF.